This T cell receptor (beta chain) came from a study of T cell responses to AZD1222 COVID-19 vaccine. Study-wide results and caveats: Sampled repertoires all dated from after the peak T cell response. Donors were largely white British and mainly female; clonal diversity was possibly underestimated. Nearly half of spike-specific TCRs reportedly target unmutated variant regions. Spike-specific TCR breadth and depth were elevated following two AZD1222 doses.

Details on this clone: What it recognizes is unknown.

Here immunoSEQ multiplex PCR was the method, and the copy in TCRdb shows in-frame clones only, minus some. Of 50,000 to 70,000 clones in the sample, more than 70% were seen once. CDR3 length equals 15 residues. From germline, CDR1 is MNHEY and CDR2 SVGEGT. V shed 4 bases and J 1 base; nucleotides not matched to a gene: 4. The sequence was collected from an adult in good health. This chain links TRBV6-2 or TRBV6-3 with TRBJ1-5; 7 bases line up with TRBD1. The input for sequencing was peripheral blood, taken on day 0 of MenACWY control vaccination. The CDR3 sequence is CASSSAGGSNQPQHF. CDR3 bases: TGTGCCAGCAGTTCGGCAGGGGGAAGCAATCAGCCCCAGCATTTT.